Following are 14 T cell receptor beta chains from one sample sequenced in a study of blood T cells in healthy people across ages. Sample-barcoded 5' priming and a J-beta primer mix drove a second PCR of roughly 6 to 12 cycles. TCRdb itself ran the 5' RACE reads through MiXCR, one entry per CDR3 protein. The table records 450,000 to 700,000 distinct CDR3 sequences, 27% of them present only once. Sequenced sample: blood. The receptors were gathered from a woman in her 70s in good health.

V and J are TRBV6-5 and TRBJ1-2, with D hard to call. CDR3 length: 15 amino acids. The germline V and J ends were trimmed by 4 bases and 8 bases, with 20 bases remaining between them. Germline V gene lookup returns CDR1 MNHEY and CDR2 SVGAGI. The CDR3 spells CASSSPGSPVKGYTF. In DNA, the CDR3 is TGTGCCAGCAGTTCGCCAGGATCCCCCGTAAAGGGCTACACCTTC.

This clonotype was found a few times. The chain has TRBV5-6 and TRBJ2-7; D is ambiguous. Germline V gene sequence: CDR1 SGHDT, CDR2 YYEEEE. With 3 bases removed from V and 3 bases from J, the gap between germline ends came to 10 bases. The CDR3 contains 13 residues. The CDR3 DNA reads TGTGCCAGCAGCTCCGGGTTCGTCTACGAGCAGTACTTC. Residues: CASSSGFVYEQYF.

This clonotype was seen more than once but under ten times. CDR3: CASSFRGKQNYGYTF. The CDR3 DNA sequence: TGTGCCAGCAGCTTCAGGGGCAAACAGAACTATGGCTACACCTTC. The V and J genes are TRBV7-9 and TRBJ1-2, with D possibly matching TRBD1 (6 bases). The CDR3 is made up of 15 amino acids. V lost 3 bases to trimming and J lost 2 bases, with 13 bases between them. The V gene's germline CDR1 is SEHNR and CDR2 FQNEAQ (reference sequence).

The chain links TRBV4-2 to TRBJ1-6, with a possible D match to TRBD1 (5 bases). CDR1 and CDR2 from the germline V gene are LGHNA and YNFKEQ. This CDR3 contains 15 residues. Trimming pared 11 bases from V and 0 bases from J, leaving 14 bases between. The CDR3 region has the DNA TGTGCCGGGCAGACGGGGGGCTCCTATAATTCACCCCTCCACTTT. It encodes CAGQTGGSYNSPLHF.

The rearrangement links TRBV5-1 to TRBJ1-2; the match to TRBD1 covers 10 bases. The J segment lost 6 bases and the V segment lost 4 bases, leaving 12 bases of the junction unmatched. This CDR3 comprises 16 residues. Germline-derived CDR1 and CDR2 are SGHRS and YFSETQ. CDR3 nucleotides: TGCGCCAGCAGCATCCGGGACAGGGGCTCTAAAGATGGCTACACCTTC. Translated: CASSIRDRGSKDGYTF.

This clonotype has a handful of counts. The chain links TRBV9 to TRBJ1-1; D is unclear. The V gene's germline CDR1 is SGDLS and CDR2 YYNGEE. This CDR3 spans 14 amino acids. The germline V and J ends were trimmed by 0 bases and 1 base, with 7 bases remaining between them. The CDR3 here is CASSVGLENTEAFF. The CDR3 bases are TGTGCCAGCAGCGTAGGCTTAGAGAACACTGAAGCTTTCTTT. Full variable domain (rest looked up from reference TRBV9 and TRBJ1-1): DSGVTQTPKHLITATGQRVTLRCSPRSGDLSVYWYQQSLDQGLQFLIQYYNGEERAKGNILERFSAQQFPDLHSELNLSSLELGDSALYFCASSVGLENTEAFFGQGTRLTVV.

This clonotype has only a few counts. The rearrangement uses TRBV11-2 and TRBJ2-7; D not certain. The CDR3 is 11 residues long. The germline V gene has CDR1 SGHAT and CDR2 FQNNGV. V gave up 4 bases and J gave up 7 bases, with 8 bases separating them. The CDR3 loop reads CASSSRREQYF. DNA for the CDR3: TGTGCCAGCAGCTCGAGACGGGAGCAGTACTTC.

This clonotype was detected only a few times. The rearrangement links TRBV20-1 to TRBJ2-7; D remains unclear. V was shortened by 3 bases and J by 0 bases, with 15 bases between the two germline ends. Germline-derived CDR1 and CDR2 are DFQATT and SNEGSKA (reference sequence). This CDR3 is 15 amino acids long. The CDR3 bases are TGCAGTGCTAGGGGCCGGGTCTTCAGCTCCTACGAGCAGTACTTC. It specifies CSARGRVFSSYEQYF.

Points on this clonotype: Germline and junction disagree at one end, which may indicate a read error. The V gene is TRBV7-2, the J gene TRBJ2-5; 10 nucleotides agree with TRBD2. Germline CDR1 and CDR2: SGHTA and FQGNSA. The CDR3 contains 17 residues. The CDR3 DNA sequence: TGCGCCAGCAGCTCCAAACCCGGGACTAGCGATTGGGAGACCCAGTACTTC. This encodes CASSSKPGTSDWETQYF.

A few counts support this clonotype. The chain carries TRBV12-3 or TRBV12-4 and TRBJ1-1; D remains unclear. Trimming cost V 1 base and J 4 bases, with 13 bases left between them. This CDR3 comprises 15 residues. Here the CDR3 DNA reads TGTGCCAGCAGTTTAGGTATGGGATCTCCCACTGAAGCTTTCTTT. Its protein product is CASSLGMGSPTEAFF.

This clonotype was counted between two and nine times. In nucleotides, the CDR3 is TGTGCCAGCAGCGCGAGGGTCAGCAATACCTACGAGCAGTACTTC. This translates into CASSARVSNTYEQYF. V usage is TRBV9 and J usage is TRBJ2-7, with D perhaps matching TRBD2 (5 bases). Germline V lookup: CDR1 SGDLS, CDR2 YYNGEE. The ends were cut back, 3 bases at V and 2 bases at J, with 15 bases in the middle. The CDR3 has 15 amino acids.

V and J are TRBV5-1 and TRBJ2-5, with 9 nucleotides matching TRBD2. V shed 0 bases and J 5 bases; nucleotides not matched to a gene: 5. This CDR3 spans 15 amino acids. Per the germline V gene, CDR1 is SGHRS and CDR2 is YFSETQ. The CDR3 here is CASSLAAGGAETQYF. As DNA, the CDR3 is TGCGCCAGCAGCTTGGCTGCGGGGGGGGCCGAGACCCAGTACTTC.

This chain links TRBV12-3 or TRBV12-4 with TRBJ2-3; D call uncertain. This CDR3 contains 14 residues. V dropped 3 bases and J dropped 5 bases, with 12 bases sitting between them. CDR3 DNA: TGTGCCAGCAGTTTTAAAAGGGCCCAAGATACGCAGTATTTT. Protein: CASSFKRAQDTQYF.

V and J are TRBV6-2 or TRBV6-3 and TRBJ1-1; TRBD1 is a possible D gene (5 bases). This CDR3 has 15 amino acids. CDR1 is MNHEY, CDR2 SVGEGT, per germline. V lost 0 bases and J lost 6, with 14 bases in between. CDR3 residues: CASSYSAQVGSEAFF. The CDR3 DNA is TGTGCCAGCAGTTACTCAGCACAGGTCGGTTCTGAAGCTTTCTTT.